The sequence of this T cell receptor (beta chain) was determined in a study of lymphopenia after photon versus proton radiotherapy. Study results and caveats: Post-nadir TCR diversity decline inversely tracked overall survival among those who died. Only patients who died were analyzed for survival; proton advantage is unproven. After the lymphocyte nadir, photon-treated repertoires showed oligoclonal expansion, especially of CD8+ Temra cells. Relative stability marked proton patients; photon patients lost diversity and naive cells.

Trimming pared 4 bases from V and 8 bases from J, leaving 15 bases between. The length of the CDR3 is 14 residues. Germline V lookup: CDR1 WNHNN, CDR2 SYGVQD (reference sequence). This clone was seen a handful of times. As yet, its antigen is unknown. The method was immunoSEQ multiplex PCR; TCRdb's version includes in-frame clones alone and lacks a portion of them. The sample records fewer than 35,000 clones, 75% to 90% being singletons. The J gene is TRBJ2-1, the V gene TRBV10-1; perhaps TRBD2 as D (6 bases). Sample: peripheral blood, taken from a patient treated with photon-based radiotherapy. The TCR originated in a woman aged 45-65 years with pancreatic cancer. This chain's CDR3 is CASSGGASDHEQFF. CDR3 nucleotide sequence: TGCGCCAGCAGTGGGGGAGCTAGCGACCATGAGCAGTTCTTC.